The 12 T cell receptor beta chains reported below all come from one sample, sequenced in a study of CD4 T cells in relation to SARS-CoV-2 and coronaviruses. The assay was immunoSEQ multiplex PCR, and TCRdb's table has in-frame clones only and misses some. The sample shows almost 30,000 clones, less than 85% of them seen only once. CD4+ T cells from unexposed donors were obtained before the COVID-19 pandemic (2011-2018). After around nine days of culture, CD4+ T cells were isolated. The antigens for these receptors are not known. Sequencing was performed on CD4+ T cells from PBMCs, cultured in vitro. These TCRs come from a human donor in good health.

On this clone itself: The junction does not match germline at one end; this may be a read error. The chain links TRBV5-6 to TRBJ1-2; no reliable D call. This CDR3 has 14 residues. Germline CDR1 is SGHDT and CDR2 is YYEEEE. CDR3 protein: CASSLGHINYGYTF. As DNA, the CDR3 is TGTGCCAGCAGTTTGGGCCACATTAACTATGGCTACACCTTC.

V is TRBV11-2 and J is TRBJ2-1; 9 nucleotides agree with TRBD2. The CDR3 runs 17 residues. The germline V gene has CDR1 SGHAT and CDR2 FQNNGV. Losses at the gene ends were 1 base for V and 2 bases for J; bases not matched to a gene: 6. DNA of the CDR3: TGTGCCAGCAGCTTAGGACCGGGACTAGCCCCCTACAATGAGCAGTTCTTC. This encodes CASSLGPGLAPYNEQFF.

The chain carries TRBV9 and TRBJ2-3; 8 positions agree with TRBD2. Germline CDR1 reads SGDLS; CDR2 reads YYNGEE. The junction had 8 bases not matched to a gene; V was cut back by 3 bases and J by 2 bases. The CDR3 sequence is 16 residues long. CDR3 bases: TGTGCCAGCAGCGCCGTACTAGCGGCACCCACAGATACGCAGTATTTT. This sequence encodes CASSAVLAAPTDTQYF. Combining the CDR3 with reference TRBV9 and TRBJ2-3 gives the whole variable domain DSGVTQTPKHLITATGQRVTLRCSPRSGDLSVYWYQQSLDQGLQFLIQYYNGEERAKGNILERFSAQQFPDLHSELNLSSLELGDSALYFCASSAVLAAPTDTQYFGPGTRLTVL.

The rearrangement uses TRBV4-3 and TRBJ1-1, with D perhaps TRBD1 (6 bases). This CDR3 comprises 17 residues. V lost 1 base and J lost 0, with 15 bases in between. CDR1 and CDR2 from the germline V gene are LGHNA and YSLEER. The CDR3 is CASSQVHRVVMNTEAFF. The CDR3, as DNA: TGCGCCAGCAGCCAAGTTCACAGGGTAGTCATGAACACTGAAGCTTTCTTT.

The chain links TRBV9 to TRBJ1-5; TRBD1 matches 7 bases. CDR3 length equals 15 residues. CDR1 and CDR2 from the germline V gene are SGDLS and YYNGEE. Unmatched junction bases numbered 8, after V lost 1 base and J lost 7 bases. CDR3 region: CASSVTGQGGQPQHF. Written as DNA, the CDR3 is TGTGCCAGCAGCGTAACAGGGCAGGGGGGACAGCCCCAGCATTTT.

This clone was picked up one time. The chain is built from TRBV18 and TRBJ2-3; D remains ambiguous. Trimming removed 4 bases at V and 3 bases at J, with 5 bases between. There are 12 residues in the CDR3. The germline V gene encodes CDR1 KGHSH and CDR2 LQKENI. CDR3 region: CASSHGTDTQYF. The DNA for the CDR3 is TGTGCCAGCTCACACGGAACAGATACGCAGTATTTT.

The chain employs TRBV9 and TRBJ2-6; 7 bases are shared with TRBD1. Germline V CDR1 and CDR2: SGDLS, YYNGEE. V lost 0 bases, J lost 3 bases, and 9 bases stayed unmatched. The CDR3 is 18 residues long. The CDR3 protein is CASSVGLQGIGGANVLTF. The CDR3, as DNA: TGTGCCAGCAGCGTAGGCTTACAGGGGATCGGTGGGGCCAACGTCCTGACTTTC.

The chain links TRBV5-1 to TRBJ1-1; the D is unclear. The V and J ends lost 2 bases and 5 bases respectively, with 16 bases between them. Germline V gene data show CDR1 as SGHRS and CDR2 as YFSETQ. This CDR3 is 15 amino acids long. DNA of the CDR3: TGCGCCAGCAGCTTACTCCGGGTGGACGGGACTGAAGCTTTCTTT. Translation gives CASSLLRVDGTEAFF. Based on the CDR3 plus reference TRBV5-1 and TRBJ1-1, the full variable domain is KAGVTQTPRYLIKTRGQQVTLSCSPISGHRSVSWYQQTPGQGLQFLFEYFSETQRNKGNFPGRFSGRQFSNSRSEMNVSTLELGDSALYLCASSLLRVDGTEAFFGQGTRLTVV.

The chain uses TRBV6-5 and TRBJ2-1; tentatively, D is TRBD1 (6 bases). The V gene lost 9 bases and the J gene lost 4 bases, with 16 bases spanning the gap. The CDR3 is 14 amino acids. Germline V lookup: CDR1 MNHEY, CDR2 SVGAGI. CDR3 residues: CASHRDKLYNEQFF. CDR3 bases: TGTGCCAGTCACCGGGACAAGTTATACAATGAGCAGTTCTTC.

The V and J genes are TRBV6-6 and TRBJ1-4; maybe TRBD1 (5 bases). V shed 6 bases and J shed 3 bases, with 11 bases lying between them. Germline CDR1 is MNHNY and CDR2 is SVGAGI (reference sequence). CDR3 size: 14 residues. DNA of the CDR3: TGTGCCAGCAGCCCTCGGGGGGCTAATGAAAAACTGTTTTTT. Residues: CASSPRGANEKLFF.

The rearrangement links TRBV15 to TRBJ2-5; TRBD1 or TRBD2 may be the D gene (6 bases each). Trimming took 3 bases from V and 5 from J, leaving 13 bases between them. Per germline, CDR1 LNHNV and CDR2 YYDKDF (reference sequence). CDR3 length equals 14 residues. The CDR3 loop is CATSRDRGRETQYF. The CDR3 DNA reads as TGTGCCACCAGCAGGGACCGGGGGCGGGAGACCCAGTACTTC.

This clone has more than one count but fewer than ten. The chain combines TRBV3-1 (or the pseudogene TRBV3-2) with TRBJ1-5; D might be TRBD1 (5 bases). The length of the CDR3 is 13 residues. The germline CDR1 and CDR2 sequences are LGHDT and YNNKEL (reference sequence). The V end lost 3 bases, the J end lost 5 bases, and 8 bases lay between the germline ends. The CDR3 nucleotides are TGTGCCAGCAGCCACCGAGGGGATCAGCCCCAGCATTTT. This gives the protein CASSHRGDQPQHF.